This T cell receptor beta chain is from a study of blood T cell repertoires in COVID-19. Study-level information: COVID-19 samples collected from the United States, Italy and Spain covered acute and convalescent phases. Sources were T cells, B-cell-depleted T cells, or PBMCs; the material itself was cDNA or gDNA.

This clone has just a few counts. Per the original data handling: It was from reference gene primer amplification that nucleated cell counts were estimated. Generated by immunoSEQ multiplex PCR, the TCRdb table keeps only in-frame clones and is missing some. V and J calls plus clone size are reproduced from that table; the DNA served to infer D and trimming. The data hold fewer than 250,000 clones, with approximately 81% observed a single time. V dropped 2 bases and J dropped 4; count of bases not matched to a gene: 5. The CDR3 covers 14 residues. CDR1 and CDR2 (germline): MNHEY, SVGAGI. Sequences were obtained from peripheral blood. This clonotype was sampled from a man aged 35 to 55 with acute or convalescent COVID-19. V usage is TRBV6-5 and J usage is TRBJ2-7; the match to TRBD2 covers 7 bases. The CDR3 loop reads CASSYREGSYEQYF. CDR3 DNA: TGTGCCAGCAGTTACAGGGAGGGGAGTTACGAGCAGTACTTC.